These 24 T cell receptor beta chains were all obtained from the same sample, sequenced in a study of monozygotic twins with inflammatory bowel disease. TCRdb reworked the 5' RACE reads into one entry per CDR3 protein, no DNA. This sample carries tens of thousands of distinct CDR3 sequences, with approximately 7% going to the ten biggest clones. Specimen: blood. The source is a human donor with ulcerative colitis or Crohn's disease, or a healthy co-twin of an affected twin (not recorded which).

The gene calls are TRBV10-2 and TRBJ2-2; the TCRdb D gene call, TRBD1, has no DNA to confirm it. CDR3 length equals 14 residues. Germline V gives CDR1 WSHSY, CDR2 SAAADI. The chain's CDR3 is CASIGGSNTGELFF.

This sequence joins TRBV5-1 and TRBJ1-2. CDR3 length: 14 residues. From germline, CDR1 is SGHRS and CDR2 YFSETQ. This CDR3 is CASSLEGQNYGYTF. Full variable domain (remainder filled in from reference TRBV5-1 and TRBJ1-2): KAGVTQTPRYLIKTRGQQVTLSCSPISGHRSVSWYQQTPGQGLQFLFEYFSETQRNKGNFPGRFSGRQFSNSRSEMNVSTLELGDSALYLCASSLEGQNYGYTFGSGTRLTVV.

CDR3 region: CASSAGTGANNEQFF. This chain links TRBV7-7 with TRBJ2-1; TCRdb picks TRBD1, but there is no DNA to check that call. The CDR3 spans 15 residues. Germline CDR1 SSHAT, CDR2 FNYEAQ (reference sequence).

V usage is TRBV7-2 and J usage is TRBJ1-2. This CDR3 spans 13 amino acids. Germline CDR1 is SGHTA and CDR2 is FQGNSA. The CDR3: CASSKGANYGYTF. Looking up the rest from reference TRBV7-2 and TRBJ1-2 gives the full variable domain: GAGVSQSPSNKVTEKGKDVELRCDPISGHTALYWYRQSLGQGLEFLIYFQGNSAPDKSGLPSDRFSAERTGGSVSTLTIQRTQQEDSAVYLCASSKGANYGYTFGSGTRLTVV.

The CDR3: CSATPLSTDTQYF. The genes are TRBV20-1 and TRBJ2-3. Germline assignment: CDR1 DFQATT and CDR2 SNEGSKA (reference sequence). There are 13 residues in the CDR3.

The V call is TRBV6-1, the J call TRBJ1-2; checking the TCRdb D call of TRBD1 is not possible without DNA. CDR3 length equals 17 residues. Germline values: CDR1 MNHNS, CDR2 SASEGT. CDR3 in amino acids: CASKTGQGITANYGYTF.

V and J are TRBV12-3 or TRBV12-4 and TRBJ2-1; without DNA, the TCRdb call of TRBD2 cannot be checked. The CDR3 is 16 amino acids. CDR3 protein: CASSPLTSGGAGEQFF.

This sequence joins TRBV2 and TRBJ2-5. Germline loops: CDR1 SNHLY, CDR2 FYNNEI. CDR3 length: 14 residues. CDR3 protein: CASRPTGSQETQYF.

The V call is TRBV18, the J call TRBJ2-2; with no DNA, the TCRdb D assignment of TRBD1 cannot be verified. The CDR3 has 16 residues. CDR1 is KGHSH, CDR2 LQKENI, per germline. CDR3 region: CASSLMTGTTTGELFF. Filled out from reference TRBV18 and TRBJ2-2, the complete variable domain reads NAGVMQNPRHLVRRRGQEARLRCSPMKGHSHVYWYRQLPEEGLKFMVYLQKENIIDESGMPKERFSAEFPKEGPSILRIQQVVRGDSAAYFCASSLMTGTTTGELFFGEGSRLTVL.

The chain couples TRBV20-1 to TRBJ2-5; lacking DNA, the TRBD1 call made by TCRdb goes unchecked. The CDR3 runs 14 residues. Germline values: CDR1 DFQATT, CDR2 SNEGSKA (reference sequence). The CDR3 here is CSARDEGTQETQYF.

The V gene is TRBV4-2, the J gene TRBJ2-5. Germline loops: CDR1 LGHNA, CDR2 YNFKEQ. CDR3 length equals 15 residues. CDR3 residues: CASSQERQSQETQYF.

This chain connects TRBV6-1 to TRBJ2-1; as DNA is missing, the TRBD1 call by TCRdb cannot be tested. The CDR3 runs 15 residues. Germline V gene data show CDR1 as MNHNS and CDR2 as SASEGT. The CDR3 loop is CASNDGGTSYNEQFF.

The chain carries TRBV5-1 and TRBJ2-7; TCRdb picks TRBD1, but there is no DNA to check that call. This CDR3 region has 15 residues. The germline V gene has CDR1 SGHRS and CDR2 YFSETQ. CDR3 residues: CASSTLDSTQYEQYF.

This chain links TRBV5-4 with TRBJ1-2; absent DNA, TCRdb's TRBD1 call cannot be checked. This CDR3 region has 14 residues. Germline-derived CDR1 and CDR2 are SGHNT and YYREEE (reference sequence). Here the CDR3 reads CASSLYGQPYGYTF.

The rearrangement uses TRBV15 and TRBJ1-1. The length of the CDR3 is 14 residues. The germline gives CDR1 LNHNV, CDR2 YYDKDF (reference sequence). This chain's CDR3 is CATRTVEKNTEAFF. The full variable domain, completed using reference TRBV15 and TRBJ1-1, is DAMVIQNPRYQVTQFGKPVTLSCSQTLNHNVMYWYQQKSSQAPKLLFHYYDKDFNNEADTPDNFQSRRPNTSFCFLDIRSPGLGDTAMYLCATRTVEKNTEAFFGQGTRLTVV.

By frequency, this clonotype registers medium-sized (0.01 to 0.1%). The gene calls are TRBV7-2 and TRBJ2-6; absent DNA, TCRdb's TRBD1 call cannot be checked. Germline V gene sequence: CDR1 SGHTA, CDR2 FQGNSA. There are 16 residues in the CDR3. CDR3 amino acids: CASSLGPGAGANVLTF.

The chain recombines TRBV7-8 with TRBJ2-3. This CDR3 has 14 amino acids. The germline CDR1 and CDR2 sequences are SGHVS and FQNEAQ. CDR3 in amino acids: CASSPFRREHTQYF.

This chain links TRBV5-4 with TRBJ1-1; TCRdb designates TRBD1, a call that cannot be tested without DNA. Germline assignment: CDR1 SGHNT and CDR2 YYREEE (reference sequence). This CDR3 has 15 amino acids. CDR3 protein: CASSSGTAMNTEAFF.

The chain joins TRBV18 to TRBJ1-5; TCRdb's D gene call, TRBD1, goes unchecked for lack of DNA. The CDR3 totals 12 residues. Germline V gene sequence: CDR1 KGHSH, CDR2 LQKENI. The CDR3 region is CASSGGNQPQHF.

The chain links TRBV5-1 to TRBJ2-5. Germline V gives CDR1 SGHRS, CDR2 YFSETQ. This CDR3 is built from 16 residues. The CDR3: CASSLGLASSQETQYF.

This chain uses TRBV11-2 with TRBJ1-2. Germline values: CDR1 SGHAT, CDR2 FQNNGV. The CDR3 has 14 residues. CDR3 sequence reads: CASGAVLKSYGYTF.

The chain carries TRBV5-1 and TRBJ2-1; TCRdb picks TRBD2, but there is no DNA to check that call. From germline, CDR1 is SGHRS and CDR2 YFSETQ. The CDR3 spans 18 residues. The CDR3 reads CASSLSFSAGGYMNEQFF.

CDR3 residues: CASSFNRGAYEQYF. The chain recombines TRBV5-1 with TRBJ2-7. This CDR3 is 14 amino acids long. Per the germline V gene, CDR1 is SGHRS and CDR2 is YFSETQ.

The genes are TRBV4-1 and TRBJ2-2; the D call from TCRdb, TRBD2, cannot be confirmed without DNA. Germline V gene lookup returns CDR1 MGHRA and CDR2 YSYEKL. The CDR3 has 15 residues. The CDR3 sequence: CASSSTSGGWEELFF.